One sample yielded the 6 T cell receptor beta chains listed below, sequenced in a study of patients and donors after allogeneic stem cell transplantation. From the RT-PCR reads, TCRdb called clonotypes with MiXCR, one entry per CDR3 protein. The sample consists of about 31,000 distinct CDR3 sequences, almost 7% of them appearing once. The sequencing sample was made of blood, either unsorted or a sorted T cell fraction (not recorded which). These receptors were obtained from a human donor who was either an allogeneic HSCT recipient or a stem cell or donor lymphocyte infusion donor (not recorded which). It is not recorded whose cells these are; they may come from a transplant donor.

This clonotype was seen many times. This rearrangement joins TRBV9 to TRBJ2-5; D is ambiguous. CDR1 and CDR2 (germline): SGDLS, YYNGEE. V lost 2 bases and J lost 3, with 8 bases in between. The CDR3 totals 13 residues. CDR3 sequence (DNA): TGTGCCAGCAGCGTCTTATCCGAAGAGACCCAGTACTTC. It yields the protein CASSVLSEETQYF.

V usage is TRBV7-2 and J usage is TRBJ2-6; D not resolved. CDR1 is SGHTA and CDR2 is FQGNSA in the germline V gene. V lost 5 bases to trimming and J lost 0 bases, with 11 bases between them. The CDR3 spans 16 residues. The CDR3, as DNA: TGTGCCAGCAGCCTATCTCGTAACTCTGGGGCCAACGTCCTGACTTTC. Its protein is CASSLSRNSGANVLTF.

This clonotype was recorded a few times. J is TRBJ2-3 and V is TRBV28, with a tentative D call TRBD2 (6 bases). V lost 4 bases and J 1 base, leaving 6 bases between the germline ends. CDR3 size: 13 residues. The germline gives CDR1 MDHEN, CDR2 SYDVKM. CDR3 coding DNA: TGTGCCAGCAGTTGGGGGGGCACAGATACGCAGTATTTT. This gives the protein CASSWGGTDTQYF. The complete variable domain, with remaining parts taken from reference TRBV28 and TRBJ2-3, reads DVKVTQSSRYLVKRTGEKVFLECVQDMDHENMFWYRQDPGLGLRLIYFSYDVKMKEKGDIPEGYSVSREKKERFSLILESASTNQTSMYLCASSWGGTDTQYFGPGTRLTVL.

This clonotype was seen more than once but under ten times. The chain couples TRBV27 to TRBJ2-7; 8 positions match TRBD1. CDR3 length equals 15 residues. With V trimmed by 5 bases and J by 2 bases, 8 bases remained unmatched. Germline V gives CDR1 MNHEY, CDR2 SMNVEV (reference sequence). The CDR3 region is CASSDPGQAPYEQYF. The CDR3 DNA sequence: TGTGCCAGCAGTGACCCGGGACAGGCACCCTACGAGCAGTACTTC.

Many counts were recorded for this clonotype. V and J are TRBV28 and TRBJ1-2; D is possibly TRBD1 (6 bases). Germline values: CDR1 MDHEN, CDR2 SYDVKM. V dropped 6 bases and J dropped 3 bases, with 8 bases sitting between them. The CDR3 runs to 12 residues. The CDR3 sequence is CASRDRYYGYTF. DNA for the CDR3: TGTGCCAGCAGAGACAGGTACTATGGCTACACCTTC.

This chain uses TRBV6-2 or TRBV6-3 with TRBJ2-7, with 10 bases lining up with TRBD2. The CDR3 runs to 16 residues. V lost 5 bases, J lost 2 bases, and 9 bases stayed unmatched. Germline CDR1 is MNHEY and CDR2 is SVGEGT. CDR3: CASSPGGLAVPYEQYF. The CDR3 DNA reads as TGTGCCAGCAGTCCTGGTGGACTAGCGGTCCCCTACGAGCAGTACTTC.